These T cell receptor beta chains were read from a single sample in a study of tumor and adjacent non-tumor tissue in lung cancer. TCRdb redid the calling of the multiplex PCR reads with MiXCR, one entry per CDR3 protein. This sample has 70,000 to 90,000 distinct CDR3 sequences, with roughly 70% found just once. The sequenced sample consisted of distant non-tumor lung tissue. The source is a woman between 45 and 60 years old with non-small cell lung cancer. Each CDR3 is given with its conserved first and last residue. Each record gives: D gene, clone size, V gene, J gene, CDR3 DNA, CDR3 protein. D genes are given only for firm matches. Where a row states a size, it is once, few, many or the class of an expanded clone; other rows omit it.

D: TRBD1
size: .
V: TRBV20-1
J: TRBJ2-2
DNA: TGTAGTGATAGATCCTCGACAGGGAGCAGCGGGGAGCTGTTTTTT
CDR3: CSDRSSTGSSGELFF

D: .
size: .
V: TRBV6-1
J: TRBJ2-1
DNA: TGTGCCAGTAGTGAAGGCTGGGGTTCCTACAATGAGCACTTCTTC
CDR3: CASSEGWGSYNEHFF

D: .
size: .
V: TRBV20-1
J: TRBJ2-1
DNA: TGCAGTGCTAATTCTGTGATTTTGATTAATGAGCAGTTCTTC
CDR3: CSANSVILINEQFF

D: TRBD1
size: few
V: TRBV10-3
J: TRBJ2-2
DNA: TGTGCCATCAGAGGAGTGGGGGACAGGGCCGGGGAGCTGTTTTTT
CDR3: CAIRGVGDRAGELFF

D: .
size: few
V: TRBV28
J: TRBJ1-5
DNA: TGTGCCAGCAGTTTATTCTCAGGCAATCAGCCCCAGCATTTT
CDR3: CASSLFSGNQPQHF

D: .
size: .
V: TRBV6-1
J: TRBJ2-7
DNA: TGTGTCAACAGTGAGTTAGCGGATCACGAGCAGTACTTC
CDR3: CVNSELADHEQYF

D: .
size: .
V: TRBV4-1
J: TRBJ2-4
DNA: TGCGCCAGCAGCCAAGAGCGGAGAAGCCTAGCCAAAGACATTCAATACTTC
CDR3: CASSQERRSLAKDIQYF

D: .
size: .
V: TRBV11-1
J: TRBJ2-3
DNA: .
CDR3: CASIVATGTDTHYF

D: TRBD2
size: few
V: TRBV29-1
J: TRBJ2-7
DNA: TGCAGCGTCGCATCAGCGGGAGATCGGTACGAGCAGTACTTC
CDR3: CSVASAGDRYEQYF

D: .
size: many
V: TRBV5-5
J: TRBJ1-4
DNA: TGTGCCAGCAGCTTTTTACCCGTCGTTAATGAAAAACTGTTTTTT
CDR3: CASSFLPVVNEKLFF

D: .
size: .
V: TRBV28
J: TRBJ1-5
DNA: TGTGCCAGCAGTTTAGGGCAGTTCTTTCAGGCCCAGCATTTT
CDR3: CASSLGQFFQAQHF

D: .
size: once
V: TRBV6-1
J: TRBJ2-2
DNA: TGTGCCAGCATTGAAAACGTCGGGACCCCGGGCACCGGGGAGCTGTTTTTT
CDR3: CASIENVGTPGTGELFF

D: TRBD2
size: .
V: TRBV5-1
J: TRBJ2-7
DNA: TGCGCCAACAGCACGGGGACTAGCGGGAGGGCCATAGGCGAGCAGTACTTC
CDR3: CANSTGTSGRAIGEQYF

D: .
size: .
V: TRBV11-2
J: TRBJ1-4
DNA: TGTGGCAGCAGCCTTGATAGCACTAATGATAAACCGTTTTTT
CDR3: CGSSLDSTNDKPFF

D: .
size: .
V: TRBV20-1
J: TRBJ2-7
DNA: TGCAGTGCCAGCCGAGAAGGCACGGACTATGAGCAGTACTTC
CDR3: CSASREGTDYEQYF